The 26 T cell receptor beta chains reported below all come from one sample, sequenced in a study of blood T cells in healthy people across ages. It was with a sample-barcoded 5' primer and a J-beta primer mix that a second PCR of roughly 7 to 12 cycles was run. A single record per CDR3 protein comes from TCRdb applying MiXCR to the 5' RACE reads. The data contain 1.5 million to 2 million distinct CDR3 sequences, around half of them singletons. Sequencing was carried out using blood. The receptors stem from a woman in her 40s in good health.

In nucleotides, the CDR3 is TGCAGCAGTTTCACTGGAGTCTATGGCTACACCTTC. It encodes CSSFTGVYGYTF. The J gene is TRBJ1-2, the V gene TRBV20-1; D gene ambiguous. Germline lookup yields CDR1 DFQATT and CDR2 SNEGSKA (reference sequence). The CDR3 extends over 12 amino acids.

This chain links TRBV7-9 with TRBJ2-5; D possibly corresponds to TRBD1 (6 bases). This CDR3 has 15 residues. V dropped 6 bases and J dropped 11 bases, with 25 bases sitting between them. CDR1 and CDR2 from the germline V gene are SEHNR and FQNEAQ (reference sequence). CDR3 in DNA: TGTGCCAGCAGTTCCCGGGACATCCAGAGGAATGAGCAGTACTTC. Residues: CASSSRDIQRNEQYF.

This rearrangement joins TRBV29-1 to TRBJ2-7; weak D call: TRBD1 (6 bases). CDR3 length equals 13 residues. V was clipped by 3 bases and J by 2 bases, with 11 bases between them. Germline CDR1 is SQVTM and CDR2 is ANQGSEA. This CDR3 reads CSVEIQGTYEQYF. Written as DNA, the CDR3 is TGCAGCGTTGAGATTCAGGGGACCTACGAGCAGTACTTC.

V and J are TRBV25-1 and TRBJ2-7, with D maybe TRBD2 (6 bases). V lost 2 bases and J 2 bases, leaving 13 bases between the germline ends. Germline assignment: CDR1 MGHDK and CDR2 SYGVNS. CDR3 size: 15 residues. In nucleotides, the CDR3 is TGTGCCAGCAGTGAAACACAAGGAGGGACCTACGAGCAGTACTTC. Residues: CASSETQGGTYEQYF.

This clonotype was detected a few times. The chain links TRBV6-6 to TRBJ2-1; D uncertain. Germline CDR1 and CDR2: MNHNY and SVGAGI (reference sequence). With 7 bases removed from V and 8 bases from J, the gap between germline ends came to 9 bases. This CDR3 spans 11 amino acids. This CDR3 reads CASNERDEQFF. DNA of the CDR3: TGTGCCAGCAATGAGCGAGATGAGCAGTTCTTC.

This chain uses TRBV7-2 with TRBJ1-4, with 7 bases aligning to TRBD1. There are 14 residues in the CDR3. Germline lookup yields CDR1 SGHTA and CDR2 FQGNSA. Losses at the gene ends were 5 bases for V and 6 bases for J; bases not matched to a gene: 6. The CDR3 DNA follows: TGTGCCAGCAGCCTGACAGGGATGGATGAAAAACTGTTTTTT. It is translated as CASSLTGMDEKLFF.

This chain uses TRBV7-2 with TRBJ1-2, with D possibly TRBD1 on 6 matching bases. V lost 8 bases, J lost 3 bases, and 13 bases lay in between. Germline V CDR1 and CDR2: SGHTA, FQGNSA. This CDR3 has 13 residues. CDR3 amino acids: CASGRDTDYGYTF. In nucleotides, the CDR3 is TGTGCCAGCGGCCGGGACACCGACTATGGCTACACCTTC.

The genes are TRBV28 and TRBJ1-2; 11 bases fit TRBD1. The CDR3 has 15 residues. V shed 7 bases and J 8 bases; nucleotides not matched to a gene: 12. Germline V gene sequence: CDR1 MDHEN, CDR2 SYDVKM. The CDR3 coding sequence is TGTGCCAGCAAGGGATCAGGGACAGGGGGTTGCGGCTACACCTTC. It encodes CASKGSGTGGCGYTF.

This CDR3 is CASRAKRGGNEQFF. The CDR3 DNA sequence: TGTGCCAGCAGAGCAAAGCGGGGGGGGAATGAGCAGTTCTTC. The gene calls are TRBV12-3 or TRBV12-4 and TRBJ2-1, with 10 positions matching TRBD2. The CDR3 is 14 residues long. V was pared by 6 bases and J by 7 bases, with 6 bases of the junction left unmatched.

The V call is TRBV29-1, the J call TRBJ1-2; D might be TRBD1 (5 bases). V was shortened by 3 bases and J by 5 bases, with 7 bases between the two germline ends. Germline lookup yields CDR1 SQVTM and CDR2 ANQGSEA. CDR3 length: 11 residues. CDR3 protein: CSVDSGYGYTF. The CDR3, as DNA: TGCAGCGTTGATTCAGGGTATGGCTACACCTTC.

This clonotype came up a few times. The CDR3, as DNA: TGTGCCAGCAGTGTACAGGGAGACACAGATACGCAGTATTTT. Translating it yields CASSVQGDTDTQYF. This chain connects TRBV6-4 to TRBJ2-3, with D perhaps matching TRBD1 (6 bases). Trimming shortened V by 4 bases and J by 2 bases, and 10 bases separated the two germline ends. Germline V lookup: CDR1 MRHNA, CDR2 SNTAGT. CDR3 length equals 14 residues.

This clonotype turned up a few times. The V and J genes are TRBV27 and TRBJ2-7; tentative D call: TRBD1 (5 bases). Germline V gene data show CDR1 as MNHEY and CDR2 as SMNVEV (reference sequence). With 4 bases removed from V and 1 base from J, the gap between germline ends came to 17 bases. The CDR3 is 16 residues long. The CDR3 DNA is TGTGCCAGCAGTTGGGGTAGGGGTGAATTATCCTACGAGCAGTACTTC. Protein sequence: CASSWGRGELSYEQYF.

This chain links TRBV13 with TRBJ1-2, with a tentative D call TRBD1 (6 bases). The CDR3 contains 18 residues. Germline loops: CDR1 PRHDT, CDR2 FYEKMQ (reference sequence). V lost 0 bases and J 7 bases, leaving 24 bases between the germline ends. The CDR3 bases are TGTGCCAGCAGCTTAGGCCTCTCACCTCCTACAGGGAAAGGTGGCTACACCTTC. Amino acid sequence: CASSLGLSPPTGKGGYTF.

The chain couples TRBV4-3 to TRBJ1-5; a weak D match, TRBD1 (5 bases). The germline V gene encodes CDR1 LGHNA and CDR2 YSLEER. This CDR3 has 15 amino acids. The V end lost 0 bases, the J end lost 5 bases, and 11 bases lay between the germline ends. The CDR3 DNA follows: TGCGCCAGCAGCCAAGAGGCCCGGGGCTATCAGCCCCAGCATTTT. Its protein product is CASSQEARGYQPQHF.

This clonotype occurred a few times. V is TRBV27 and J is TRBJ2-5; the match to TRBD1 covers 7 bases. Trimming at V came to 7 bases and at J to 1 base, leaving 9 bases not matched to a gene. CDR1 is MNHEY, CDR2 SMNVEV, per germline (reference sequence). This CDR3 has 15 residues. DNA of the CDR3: TGTGCCAGCACCTCCTCCGGGACAGCCCAAGAGACCCAGTACTTC. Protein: CASTSSGTAQETQYF.

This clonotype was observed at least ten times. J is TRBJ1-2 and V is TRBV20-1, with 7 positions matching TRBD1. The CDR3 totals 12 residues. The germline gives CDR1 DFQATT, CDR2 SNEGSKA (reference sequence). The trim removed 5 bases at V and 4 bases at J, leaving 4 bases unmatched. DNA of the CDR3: TGCAGTGCTTACCAGGGGGTCTATGGCTACACCTTC. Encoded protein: CSAYQGVYGYTF.

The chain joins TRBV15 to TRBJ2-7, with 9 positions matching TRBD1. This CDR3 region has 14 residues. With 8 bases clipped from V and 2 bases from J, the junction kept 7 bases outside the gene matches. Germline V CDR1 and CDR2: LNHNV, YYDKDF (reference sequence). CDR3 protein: CATAPGQGTYEQYF. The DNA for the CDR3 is TGTGCCACCGCACCGGGACAGGGCACCTACGAGCAGTACTTC.

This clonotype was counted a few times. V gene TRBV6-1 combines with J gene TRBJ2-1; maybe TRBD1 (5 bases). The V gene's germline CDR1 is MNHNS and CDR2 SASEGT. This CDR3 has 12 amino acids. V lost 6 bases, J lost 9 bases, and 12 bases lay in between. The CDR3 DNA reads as TGTGCCAGCAGATGGACATATGGTGAGCAGTTCTTC. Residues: CASRWTYGEQFF.

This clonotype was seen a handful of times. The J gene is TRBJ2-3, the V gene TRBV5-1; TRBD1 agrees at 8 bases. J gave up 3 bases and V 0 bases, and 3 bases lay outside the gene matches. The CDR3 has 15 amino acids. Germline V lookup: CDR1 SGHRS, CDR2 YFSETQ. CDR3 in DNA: TGCGCCAGCAGCTTGGAACAGGGGGTAACAGATACGCAGTATTTT. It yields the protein CASSLEQGVTDTQYF. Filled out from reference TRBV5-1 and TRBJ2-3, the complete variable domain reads KAGVTQTPRYLIKTRGQQVTLSCSPISGHRSVSWYQQTPGQGLQFLFEYFSETQRNKGNFPGRFSGRQFSNSRSEMNVSTLELGDSALYLCASSLEQGVTDTQYFGPGTRLTVL.

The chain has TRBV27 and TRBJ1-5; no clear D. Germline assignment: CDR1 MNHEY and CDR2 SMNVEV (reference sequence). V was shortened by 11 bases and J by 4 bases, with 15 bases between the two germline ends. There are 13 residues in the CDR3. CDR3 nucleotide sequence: TGTGCCGCTGGTGGCGGGTTTAATCAGCCCCAGCATTTT. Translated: CAAGGGFNQPQHF.

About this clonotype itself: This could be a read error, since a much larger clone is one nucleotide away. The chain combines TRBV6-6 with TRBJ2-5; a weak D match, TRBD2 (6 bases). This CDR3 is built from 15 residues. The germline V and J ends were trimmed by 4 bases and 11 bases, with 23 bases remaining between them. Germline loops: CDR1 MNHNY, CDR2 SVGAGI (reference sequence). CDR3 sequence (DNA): TGTGCCAGCAGTTGGGGGACTGGGGCCGGCAATGAGCAGTACTTC. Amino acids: CASSWGTGAGNEQYF.

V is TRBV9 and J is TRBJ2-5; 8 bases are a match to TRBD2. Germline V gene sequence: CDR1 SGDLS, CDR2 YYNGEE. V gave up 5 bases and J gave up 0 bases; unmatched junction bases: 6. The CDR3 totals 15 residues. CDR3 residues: CASSGAGDHQETQYF. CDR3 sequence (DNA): TGTGCCAGCAGTGGAGCGGGGGACCACCAAGAGACCCAGTACTTC.

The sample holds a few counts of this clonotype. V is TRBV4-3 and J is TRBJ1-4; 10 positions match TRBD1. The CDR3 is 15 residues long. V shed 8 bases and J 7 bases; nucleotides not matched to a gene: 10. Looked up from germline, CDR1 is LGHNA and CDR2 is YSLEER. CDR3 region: CASRGGGTGAEKLFF. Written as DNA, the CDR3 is TGCGCCAGCCGCGGAGGGGGGACAGGGGCTGAAAAACTGTTTTTT.

CDR3 in amino acids: CSASRNKNIQYF. CDR3 nucleotide sequence: TGCAGTGCTAGCCGTAACAAAAACATTCAGTACTTC. The chain employs TRBV20-1 and TRBJ2-4; no clear D. Germline CDR1 reads DFQATT; CDR2 reads SNEGSKA (reference sequence). The CDR3 is 12 residues long. Trimming pared 3 bases from V and 3 bases from J, leaving 6 bases between.

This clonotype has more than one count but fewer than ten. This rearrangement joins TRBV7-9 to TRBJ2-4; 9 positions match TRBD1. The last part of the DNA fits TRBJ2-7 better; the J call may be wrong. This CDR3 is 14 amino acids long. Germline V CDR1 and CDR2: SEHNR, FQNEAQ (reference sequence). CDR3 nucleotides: TGTGCCAGCAGCTGGACAGGGGACAGAGACGAGCAGTACTTC. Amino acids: CASSWTGDRDEQYF.

CDR3 amino acids: CSVEGGQTSSYNEQYF. The DNA for the CDR3 is TGCAGCGTTGAAGGGGGACAGACGAGCTCCTACAATGAGCAGTACTTC. The chain has TRBV29-1 and TRBJ2-7; 7 bases line up with TRBD1. Germline CDR1 is SQVTM and CDR2 is ANQGSEA. The CDR3 is made up of 16 amino acids. The J segment lost 7 bases and the V segment lost 1 base, leaving 16 bases of the junction unmatched.